This T cell receptor beta chain was captured by sequencing in a study of immune evolution from preneoplasia to lung adenocarcinoma. This CDR3 region has 16 residues. Deletions cut 0 bases from V and 5 bases from J, with 16 bases between. Per germline, CDR1 SGHNT and CDR2 YENEEA. TCRdb keeps only in-frame clones here, not all; method: immunoSEQ multiplex PCR. The repertoire holds some 41,000 clones, with less than 85% as singletons. The TCR originated in a person aged 55 to 70 with lung adenocarcinoma. Sequenced sample: FFPE invasive lung adenocarcinoma tissue. This chain joins TRBV11-3 and TRBJ1-2; D might be TRBD1 (5 bases). This CDR3 is CASSLDSGRAGYGYTF. The DNA of the CDR3 is TGTGCCAGCAGCTTAGATTCTGGCAGGGCAGGGTATGGCTACACCTTC.